This T cell receptor beta chain originates from a study of cytomegalovirus exposure and HLA in healthy donors. V gave up 5 bases and J gave up 4 bases; unmatched junction bases: 9. The CDR3 is 15 amino acids. CDR1 and CDR2 from the germline V gene are SNHLY and FYNNEI. With respect to this clone: Its antigen is undetermined.

Study-level findings and limits: A missense variant in DCLRE1C was later tied to TCR beta V- and J-gene trimming.

The PCR had 60 Vbeta and 13 Jbeta primers. Method: immunoSEQ multiplex PCR; TCRdb's copy keeps in-frame clones and lacks some. The sample has around 140,000 clones; around 80% are singletons. This TCR was recovered from a female donor in good health and CMV-seronegative. The gene calls are TRBV2 and TRBJ2-3; 7 positions match TRBD1. Sequencing was performed on PBMCs. The CDR3 DNA sequence: TGTGCCAGCAGTCCGGACAGGATGCCCCCAGATACGCAGTATTTT. Residues: CASSPDRMPPDTQYF.